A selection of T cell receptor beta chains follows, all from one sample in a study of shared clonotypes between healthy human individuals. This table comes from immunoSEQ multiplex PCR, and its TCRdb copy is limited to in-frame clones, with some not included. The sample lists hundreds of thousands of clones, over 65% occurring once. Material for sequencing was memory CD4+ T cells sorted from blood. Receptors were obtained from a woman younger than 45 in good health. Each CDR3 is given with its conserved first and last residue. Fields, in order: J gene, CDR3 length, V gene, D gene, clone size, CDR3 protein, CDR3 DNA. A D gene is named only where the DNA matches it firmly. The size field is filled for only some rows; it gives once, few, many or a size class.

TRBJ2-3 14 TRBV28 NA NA CASKGHSRADTQYF TGTGCCAGCAAGGGCCACTCACGGGCAGATACGCAGTATTTT
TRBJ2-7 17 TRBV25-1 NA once CASSEVGESTRPYEQYF TGTGCCAGCAGTGAAGTTGGGGAGTCAACCCGTCCCTACGAGCAGTACTTC
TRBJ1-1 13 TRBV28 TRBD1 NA CASSLQGATEAFF TGTGCCAGCAGCCTACAGGGGGCGACTGAAGCTTTCTTT
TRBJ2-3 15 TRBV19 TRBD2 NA CATRTSGWGGDTQYF TGTGCCACTCGGACTAGCGGGTGGGGCGGGGATACGCAGTATTTT
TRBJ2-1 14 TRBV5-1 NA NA CASSLSTTYNEQFF TGCGCCAGCAGCTTGTCTACCACCTACAATGAGCAGTTCTTC
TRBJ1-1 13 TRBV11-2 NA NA CASSHRSNTEAFF TGTGCCAGCAGCCACAGGAGTAACACTGAAGCTTTCTTT
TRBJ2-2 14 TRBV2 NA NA CASSRQINTGELFF TGTGCCAGCAGCCGACAGATTAACACCGGGGAGCTGTTTTTT
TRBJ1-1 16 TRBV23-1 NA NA CASSQSRTDENTEAFF TGCGCCAGCAGTCAATCGAGGACAGACGAGAACACTGAAGCTTTCTTT
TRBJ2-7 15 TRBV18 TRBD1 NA CASSPSWTGVYEQYF TGTGCCAGCTCACCCTCATGGACAGGGGTCTACGAGCAGTACTTC
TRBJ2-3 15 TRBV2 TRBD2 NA CASRGLAGRGDTQYF TGTGCCAGCAGAGGACTAGCGGGAAGGGGAGATACGCAGTATTTT
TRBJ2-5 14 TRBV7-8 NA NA CASSLGTYQETQYF TGTGCCAGCAGCTTAGGGACTTACCAAGAGACCCAGTACTTC
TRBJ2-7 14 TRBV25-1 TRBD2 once CASRMTSAPYEQYF TGTGCCAGCCGAATGACTAGCGCTCCCTACGAGCAGTACTTC
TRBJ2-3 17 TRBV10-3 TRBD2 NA CAISGTSGNRNTDTQYF TGTGCCATCTCAGGGACTAGCGGTAACCGAAACACAGATACGCAGTATTTT
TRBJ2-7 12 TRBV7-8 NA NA CASSGRASPPYF TGTGCCAGCAGCGGGCGGGCCTCCCCCCCGTACTTC
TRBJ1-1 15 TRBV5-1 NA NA CASSRDGLMNTEAFF TGCGCCAGCAGTAGAGACGGATTAATGAACACTGAAGCTTTCTTT
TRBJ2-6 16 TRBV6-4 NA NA CASSLQGPSGANVLTF TGTGCCAGCAGCCTACAGGGCCCCTCTGGGGCCAACGTCCTGACTTTC
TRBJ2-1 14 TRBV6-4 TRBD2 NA CASSVAGRYNEQFF TGTGCCAGCAGTGTAGCGGGACGGTACAATGAGCAGTTCTTC
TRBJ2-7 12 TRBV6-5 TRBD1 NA CASRTGSNEQYF TGTGCCAGCCGGACAGGGTCCAACGAGCAGTACTTC
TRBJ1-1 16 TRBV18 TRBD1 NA CASSPSVQGANTEAFF TGTGCCAGCTCACCATCCGTACAGGGGGCTAACACTGAAGCTTTCTTT
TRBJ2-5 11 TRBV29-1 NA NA CSVVGSETQYF TGCAGCGTTGTAGGGTCAGAGACCCAGTACTTC
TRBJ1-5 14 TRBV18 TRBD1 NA CASAIGTGESPQHF TGTGCCAGCGCCATCGGGACAGGAGAATCGCCCCAGCATTTT
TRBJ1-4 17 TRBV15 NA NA CATSREGRGRGNEKLFF TGTGCCACCAGCAGAGAAGGCAGGGGCCGAGGTAATGAAAAACTGTTTTTT
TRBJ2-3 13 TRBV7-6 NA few CASSGEREAAQYF TGTGCCAGCAGCGGCGAGAGGGAGGCCGCGCAGTATTTT
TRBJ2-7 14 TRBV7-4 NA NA CASSLLTGSYEQYF TGTGCCAGCAGCCTACTGACAGGTTCCTACGAGCAGTACTTC
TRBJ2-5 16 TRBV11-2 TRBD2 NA CASSSGGLAGGETQYF TGTGCCAGCAGCTCGGGTGGACTAGCGGGTGGAGAGACCCAGTACTTC
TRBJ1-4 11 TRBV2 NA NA CASSLDEKLFF TGTGCCAGCAGTTTAGATGAAAAACTGTTTTTT
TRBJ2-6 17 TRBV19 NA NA CASSTLQGTTGANVLTF TGTGCCAGTAGTACCCTACAGGGCACCACTGGGGCCAACGTCCTGACTTTC
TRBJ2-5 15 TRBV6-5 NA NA CASSYRDNLRETQYF TGTGCCAGCAGTTACCGGGACAACCTCAGGGAGACCCAGTACTTC
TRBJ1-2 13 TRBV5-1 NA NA CASSLDAPDGYTF TGCGCCAGCAGCTTGGATGCCCCCGATGGCTACACCTTC
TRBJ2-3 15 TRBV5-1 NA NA CASSLQGLSTDTQYF TGCGCCAGCAGCTTACAGGGCTTGAGCACAGATACGCAGTATTTT
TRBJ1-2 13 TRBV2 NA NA CASSVQAGYGYTF TGTGCCAGCAGTGTGCAGGCGGGCTATGGCTACACCTTC
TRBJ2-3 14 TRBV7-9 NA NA CASRLWAARSTQYF TGTGCCAGCAGATTGTGGGCCGCCCGGAGTACGCAGTATTTT
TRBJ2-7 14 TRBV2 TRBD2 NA CASSDQGLAYEQYF TGTGCCAGCAGTGATCAAGGACTAGCCTACGAGCAGTACTTC
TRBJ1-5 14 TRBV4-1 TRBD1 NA CASSQEDRVQPQHF TGCGCCAGCAGCCAAGAAGACAGGGTTCAGCCCCAGCATTTT
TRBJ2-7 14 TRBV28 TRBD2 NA CASVAGGPSYEQYF TGTGCCAGCGTAGCGGGAGGGCCTTCCTACGAGCAGTACTTC
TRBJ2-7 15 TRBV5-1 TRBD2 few CASSGSGTSLYEQYF TGCGCCAGCAGCGGCTCCGGGACTAGTCTATACGAGCAGTACTTC
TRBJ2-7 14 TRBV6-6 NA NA CASSSSHGPYEQYF TGTGCCAGCAGTTCCTCACACGGCCCCTACGAGCAGTACTTC
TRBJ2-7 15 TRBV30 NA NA CAWSVLEGLSYEQYF TGTGCCTGGAGTGTCTTAGAAGGATTAAGCTACGAGCAGTACTTC
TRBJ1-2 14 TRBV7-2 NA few CASSSSNSNYGYTF TGTGCCAGCAGCTCCTCGAACTCTAACTATGGCTACACCTTC
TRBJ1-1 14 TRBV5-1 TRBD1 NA CASSARQGSTEAFF TGCGCCAGCAGCGCCCGACAGGGTTCAACTGAAGCTTTCTTT
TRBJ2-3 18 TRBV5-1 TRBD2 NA CASSSSSGRVPNTDTQYF TGCGCCAGCAGTTCCTCTAGCGGGAGGGTTCCCAACACAGATACGCAGTATTTT
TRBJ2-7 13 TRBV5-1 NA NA CASSRGSGDEQYF TGCGCCAGCAGTCGAGGGTCGGGGGACGAGCAGTACTTC
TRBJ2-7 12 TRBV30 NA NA CAWSGQFNEQYF TGTGCCTGGAGTGGACAGTTCAACGAGCAGTACTTC
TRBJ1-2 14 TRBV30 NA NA CAWSVLVRPGGYTF TGTGCCTGGAGTGTACTAGTGCGCCCAGGGGGCTACACCTTC
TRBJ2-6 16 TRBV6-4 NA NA CASSDSFGSGANVLTF TGTGCCAGCAGTGACTCGTTCGGCTCTGGGGCCAACGTCCTGACTTTC
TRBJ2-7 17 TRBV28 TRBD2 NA CASSSPAGTSGSYEQYF TGTGCCAGCAGTTCCCCTGCCGGGACTAGCGGCTCCTACGAGCAGTACTTC
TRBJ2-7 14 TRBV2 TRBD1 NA CASCRDRATYEQYF TGTGCCAGCTGCAGGGACAGAGCCACCTACGAGCAGTACTTC
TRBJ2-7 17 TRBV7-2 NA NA CASSLVSGPASSYEQYF TGTGCCAGCAGCTTAGTATCGGGTCCTGCGAGCTCCTACGAGCAGTACTTC
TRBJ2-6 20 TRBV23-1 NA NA CASSRREGGGPCPGANVLTF TGCGCCAGCAGTCGACGAGAAGGTGGAGGGCCTTGCCCTGGGGCCAACGTCCTGACTTTC
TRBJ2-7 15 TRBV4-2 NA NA CASSQGLAETYEQYF TGTGCCAGCAGCCAAGGGTTAGCGGAAACCTACGAGCAGTACTTC
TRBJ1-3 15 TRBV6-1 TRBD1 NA CASKERQGYLDTIYF TGTGCCAGCAAGGAACGACAGGGGTATTTGGACACCATATATTTT
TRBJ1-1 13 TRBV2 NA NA CASNLQGNTEAFF TGTGCCAGCAATTTACAGGGGAACACTGAAGCTTTCTTT
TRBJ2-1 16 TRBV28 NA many CASSFVRLMKDYEQFF TGTGCCAGCAGTTTTGTTCGGCTCATGAAAGACTATGAGCAGTTCTTC
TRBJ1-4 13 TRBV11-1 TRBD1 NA CASKGQNNEKLFF TGTGCCAGCAAGGGACAGAATAATGAAAAACTGTTTTTT